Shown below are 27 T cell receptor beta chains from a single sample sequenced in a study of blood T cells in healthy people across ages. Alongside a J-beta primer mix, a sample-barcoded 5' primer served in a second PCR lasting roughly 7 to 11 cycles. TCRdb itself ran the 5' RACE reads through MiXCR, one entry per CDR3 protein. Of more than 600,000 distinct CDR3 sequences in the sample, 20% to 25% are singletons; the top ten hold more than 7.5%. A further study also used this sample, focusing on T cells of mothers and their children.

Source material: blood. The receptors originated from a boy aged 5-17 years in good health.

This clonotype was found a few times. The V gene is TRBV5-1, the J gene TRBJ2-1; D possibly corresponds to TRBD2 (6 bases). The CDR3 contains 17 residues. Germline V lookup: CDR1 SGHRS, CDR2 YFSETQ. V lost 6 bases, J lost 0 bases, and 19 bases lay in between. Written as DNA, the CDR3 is TGCGCCAGCATGAGGATAGCGGATATTAGCTCCTACAATGAGCAGTTCTTC. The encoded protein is CASMRIADISSYNEQFF.

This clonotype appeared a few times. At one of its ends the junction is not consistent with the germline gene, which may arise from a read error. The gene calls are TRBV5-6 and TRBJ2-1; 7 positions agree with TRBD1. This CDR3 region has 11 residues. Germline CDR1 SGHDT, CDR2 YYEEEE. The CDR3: CASSLGGTVYF. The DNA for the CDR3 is TGTGCCAGCAGCTTGGGGGGGACAGTGTACTTC.

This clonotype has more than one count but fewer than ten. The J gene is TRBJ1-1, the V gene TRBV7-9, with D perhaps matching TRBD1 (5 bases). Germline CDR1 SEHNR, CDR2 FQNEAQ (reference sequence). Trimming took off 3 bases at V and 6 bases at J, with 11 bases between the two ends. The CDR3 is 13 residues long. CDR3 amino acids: CASSFEGAPEAFF. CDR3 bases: TGTGCCAGCAGCTTCGAAGGGGCGCCTGAAGCTTTCTTT.

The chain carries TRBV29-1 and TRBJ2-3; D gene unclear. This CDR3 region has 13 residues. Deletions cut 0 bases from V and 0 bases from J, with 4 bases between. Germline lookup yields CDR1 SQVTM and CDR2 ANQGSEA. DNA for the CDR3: TGCAGCGTTGAAGAGGGCAGCACAGATACGCAGTATTTT. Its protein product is CSVEEGSTDTQYF.

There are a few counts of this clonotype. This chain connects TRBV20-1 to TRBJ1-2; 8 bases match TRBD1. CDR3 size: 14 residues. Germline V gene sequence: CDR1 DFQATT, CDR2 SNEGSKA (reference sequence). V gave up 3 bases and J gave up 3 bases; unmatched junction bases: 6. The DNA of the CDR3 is TGCAGTGCTAGGCCCCTGACAGGGGACTATGGCTACACCTTC. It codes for CSARPLTGDYGYTF.

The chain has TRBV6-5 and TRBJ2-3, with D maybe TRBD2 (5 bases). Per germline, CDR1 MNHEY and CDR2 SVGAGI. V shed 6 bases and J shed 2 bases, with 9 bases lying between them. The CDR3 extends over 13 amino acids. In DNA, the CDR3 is TGTGCCAGCAGGACCGGACTCACAGATACGCAGTATTTT. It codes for CASRTGLTDTQYF.

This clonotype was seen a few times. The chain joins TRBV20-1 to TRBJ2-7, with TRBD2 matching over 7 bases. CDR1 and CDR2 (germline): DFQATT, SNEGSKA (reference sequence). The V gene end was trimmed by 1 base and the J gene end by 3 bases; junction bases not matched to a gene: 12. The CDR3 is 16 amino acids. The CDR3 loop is CSARAPRAGEGYEQYF. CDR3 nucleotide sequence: TGCAGTGCTAGAGCCCCCAGGGCGGGGGAGGGCTACGAGCAGTACTTC.

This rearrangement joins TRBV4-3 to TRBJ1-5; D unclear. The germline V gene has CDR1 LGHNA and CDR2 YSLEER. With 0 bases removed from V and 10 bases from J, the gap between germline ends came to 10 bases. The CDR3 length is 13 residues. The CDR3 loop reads CASSQDVGDPQHF. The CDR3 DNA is TGCGCCAGCAGCCAAGATGTCGGCGACCCCCAGCATTTT.

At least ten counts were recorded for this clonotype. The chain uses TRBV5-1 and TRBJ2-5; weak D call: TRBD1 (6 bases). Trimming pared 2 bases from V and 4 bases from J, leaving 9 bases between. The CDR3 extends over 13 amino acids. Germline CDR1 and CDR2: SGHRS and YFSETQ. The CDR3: CASSLQGVETQYF. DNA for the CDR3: TGCGCCAGCAGCTTACAGGGTGTAGAGACCCAGTACTTC.

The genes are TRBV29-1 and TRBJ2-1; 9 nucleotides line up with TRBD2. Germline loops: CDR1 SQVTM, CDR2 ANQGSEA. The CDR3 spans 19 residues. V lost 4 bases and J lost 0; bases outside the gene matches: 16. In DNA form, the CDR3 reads TGCAGCGTTGTATCAGCGGGGGGATCTACTCTAAACTCCTACAATGAGCAGTTCTTC. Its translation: CSVVSAGGSTLNSYNEQFF.

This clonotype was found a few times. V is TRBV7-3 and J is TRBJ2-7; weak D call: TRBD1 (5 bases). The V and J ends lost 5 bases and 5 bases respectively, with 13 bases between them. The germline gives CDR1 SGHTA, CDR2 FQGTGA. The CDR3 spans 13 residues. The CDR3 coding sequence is TGTGCCAGCAGCCCGAGCAGCAGGGACGAGCAGTACTTC. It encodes CASSPSSRDEQYF.

As DNA, the CDR3 is TGCAGTGCTAGTGTTCGAGGGGCGACAAAAGAGACCCAGTACTTC. It encodes CSASVRGATKETQYF. The V gene is TRBV20-1, the J gene TRBJ2-5; D might be TRBD1 or TRBD2, each matching 5 bases. From germline, CDR1 is DFQATT and CDR2 SNEGSKA (reference sequence). V lost 3 bases and J 3 bases, leaving 17 bases between the germline ends. The CDR3 has 15 residues.

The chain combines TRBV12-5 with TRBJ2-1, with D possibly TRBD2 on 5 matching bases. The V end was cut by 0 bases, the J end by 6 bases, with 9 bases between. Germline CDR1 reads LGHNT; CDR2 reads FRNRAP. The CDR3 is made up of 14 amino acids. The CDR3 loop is CASGLVLGSNEQFF. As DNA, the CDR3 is TGTGCTAGTGGTTTGGTACTAGGGTCCAATGAGCAGTTCTTC. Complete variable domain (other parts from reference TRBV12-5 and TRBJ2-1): DARVTQTPRHKVTEMGQEVTMRCQPILGHNTVFWYRQTMMQGLELLAYFRNRAPLDDSGMPKDRFSAEMPDATLATLKIQPSEPRDSAVYFCASGLVLGSNEQFFGPGTRLTVL.

CDR3 coding DNA: TGTGCCAGCAGCGAAAGGGGACCTACCACAGATACGCAGTATTTT. This gives the protein CASSERGPTTDTQYF. This chain joins TRBV13 and TRBJ2-3; D may match TRBD1 or TRBD2 (5 bases each). V dropped 5 bases and J dropped 2 bases, with 14 bases sitting between them. Germline CDR1 and CDR2: PRHDT and FYEKMQ (reference sequence). This CDR3 is built from 15 residues.

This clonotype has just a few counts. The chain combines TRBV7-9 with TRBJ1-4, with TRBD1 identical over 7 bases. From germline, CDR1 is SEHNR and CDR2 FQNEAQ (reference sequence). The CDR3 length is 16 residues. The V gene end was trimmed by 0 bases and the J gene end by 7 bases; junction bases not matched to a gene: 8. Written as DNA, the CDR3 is TGTGCCAGCAGCTTAGCCGGGAGGGGGCCTGGTGAAAAACTGTTTTTT. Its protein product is CASSLAGRGPGEKLFF.

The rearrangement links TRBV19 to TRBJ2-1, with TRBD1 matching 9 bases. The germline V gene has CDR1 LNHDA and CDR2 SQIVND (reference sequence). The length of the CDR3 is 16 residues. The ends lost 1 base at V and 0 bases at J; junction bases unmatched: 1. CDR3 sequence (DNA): TGTGCCAGTAGTATAGGGGGACAGGGCTCCTACAATGAGCAGTTCTTC. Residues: CASSIGGQGSYNEQFF.

The DNA of the CDR3 is TGTGCCAGCAGTAAGGACAGGGCAAAAGGCTACGAGCAGTACTTC. Amino acids: CASSKDRAKGYEQYF. V is TRBV12-3 or TRBV12-4 and J is TRBJ2-7, with 8 bases lining up with TRBD1. The J segment lost 3 bases and the V segment lost 5 bases, leaving 9 bases of the junction unmatched. This CDR3 is 15 amino acids long.

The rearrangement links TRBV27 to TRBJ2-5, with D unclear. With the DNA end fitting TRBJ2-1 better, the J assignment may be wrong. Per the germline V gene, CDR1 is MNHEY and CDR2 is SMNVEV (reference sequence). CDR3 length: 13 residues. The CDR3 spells CASSLLGSPEQFF. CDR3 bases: TGTGCCAGCAGTTTATTAGGTAGTCCTGAGCAGTTCTTC.

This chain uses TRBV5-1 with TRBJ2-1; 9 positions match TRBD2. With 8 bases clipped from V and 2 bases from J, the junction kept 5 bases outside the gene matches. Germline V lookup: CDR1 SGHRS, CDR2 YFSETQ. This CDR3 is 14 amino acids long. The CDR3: CASEAGGTYNEQFF. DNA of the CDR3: TGCGCCAGTGAAGCGGGGGGCACCTACAATGAGCAGTTCTTC.

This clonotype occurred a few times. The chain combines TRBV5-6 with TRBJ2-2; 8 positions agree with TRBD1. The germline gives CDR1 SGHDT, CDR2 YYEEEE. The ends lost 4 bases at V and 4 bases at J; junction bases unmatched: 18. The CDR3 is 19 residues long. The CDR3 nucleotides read TGTGCCAGCAGCCCCCTCTTGGGCAGGGGGCGCGAGAGCACCGGGGAGCTGTTTTTT. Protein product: CASSPLLGRGRESTGELFF.

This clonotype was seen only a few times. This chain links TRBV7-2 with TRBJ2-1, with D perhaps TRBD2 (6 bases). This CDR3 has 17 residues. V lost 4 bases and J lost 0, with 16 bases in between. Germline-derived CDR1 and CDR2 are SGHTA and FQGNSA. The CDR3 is CASSYRRGGRSYNEQFF. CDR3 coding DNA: TGTGCCAGCAGCTACCGCCGAGGAGGGCGCTCCTACAATGAGCAGTTCTTC.

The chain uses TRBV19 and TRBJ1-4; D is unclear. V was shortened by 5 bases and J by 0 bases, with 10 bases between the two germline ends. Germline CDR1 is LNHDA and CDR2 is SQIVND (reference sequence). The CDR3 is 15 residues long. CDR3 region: CASSPGPATNEKLFF. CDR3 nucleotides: TGTGCCAGTAGTCCAGGCCCTGCAACTAATGAAAAACTGTTTTTT.

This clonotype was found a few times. In nucleotides, the CDR3 is TGTGCCAGCAGCCCCGACTCTGCCAGCTCCTACAATGAGCAGTTCTTC. Translated, it gives CASSPDSASSYNEQFF. The rearrangement uses TRBV3-1 and TRBJ2-1; no definite D call. Trimming shortened V by 4 bases and J by 0 bases, and 13 bases separated the two germline ends. This CDR3 has 16 residues. Germline V lookup: CDR1 LGHDT, CDR2 YNNKEL (reference sequence).

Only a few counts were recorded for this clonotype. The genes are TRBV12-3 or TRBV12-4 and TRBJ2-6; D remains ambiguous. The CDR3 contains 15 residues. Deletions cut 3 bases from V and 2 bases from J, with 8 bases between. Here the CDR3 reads CASSFVAAGANVLTF. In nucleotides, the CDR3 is TGTGCCAGCAGTTTTGTCGCCGCTGGGGCCAACGTCCTGACTTTC.

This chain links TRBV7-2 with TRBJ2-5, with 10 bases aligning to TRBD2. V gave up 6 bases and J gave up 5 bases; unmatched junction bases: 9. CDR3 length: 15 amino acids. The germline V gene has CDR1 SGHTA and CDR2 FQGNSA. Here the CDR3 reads CASRPGLASPETQYF. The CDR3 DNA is TGTGCCAGCAGGCCGGGACTAGCGAGTCCCGAGACCCAGTACTTC.

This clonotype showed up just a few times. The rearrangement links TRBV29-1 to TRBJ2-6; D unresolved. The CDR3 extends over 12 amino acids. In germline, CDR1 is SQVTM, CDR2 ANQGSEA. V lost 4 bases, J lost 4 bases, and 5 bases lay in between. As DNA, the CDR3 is TGCAGCGTTGTAGAGGGGGCCAACGTCCTGACTTTC. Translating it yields CSVVEGANVLTF.

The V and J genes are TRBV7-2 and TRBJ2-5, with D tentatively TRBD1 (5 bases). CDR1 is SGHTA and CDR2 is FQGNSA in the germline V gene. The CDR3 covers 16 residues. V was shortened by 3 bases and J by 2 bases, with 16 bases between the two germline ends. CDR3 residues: CASSFISGAGQETQYF. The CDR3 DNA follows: TGTGCCAGCAGCTTCATCTCTGGGGCAGGACAAGAGACCCAGTACTTC. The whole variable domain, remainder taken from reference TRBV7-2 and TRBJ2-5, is GAGVSQSPSNKVTEKGKDVELRCDPISGHTALYWYRQSLGQGLEFLIYFQGNSAPDKSGLPSDRFSAERTGGSVSTLTIQRTQQEDSAVYLCASSFISGAGQETQYFGPGTRLLVL.